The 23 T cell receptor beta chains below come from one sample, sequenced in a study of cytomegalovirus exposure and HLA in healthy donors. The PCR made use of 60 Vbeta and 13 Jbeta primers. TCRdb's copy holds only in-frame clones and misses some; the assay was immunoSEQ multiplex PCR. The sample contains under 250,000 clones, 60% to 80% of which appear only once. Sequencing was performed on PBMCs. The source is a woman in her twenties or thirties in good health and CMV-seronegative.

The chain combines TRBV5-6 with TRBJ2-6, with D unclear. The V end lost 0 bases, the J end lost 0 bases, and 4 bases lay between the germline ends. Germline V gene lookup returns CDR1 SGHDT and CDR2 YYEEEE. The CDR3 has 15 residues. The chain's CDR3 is CASSLGLSGANVLTF. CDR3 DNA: TGTGCCAGCAGCTTGGGTCTCTCTGGGGCCAACGTCCTGACTTTC.

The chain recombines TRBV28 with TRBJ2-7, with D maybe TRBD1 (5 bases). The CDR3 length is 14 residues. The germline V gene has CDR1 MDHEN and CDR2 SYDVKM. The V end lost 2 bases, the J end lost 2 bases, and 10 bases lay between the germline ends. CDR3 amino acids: CASSLPTQAYEQYF. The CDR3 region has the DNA TGTGCCAGCAGTTTACCCACACAGGCCTACGAGCAGTACTTC.

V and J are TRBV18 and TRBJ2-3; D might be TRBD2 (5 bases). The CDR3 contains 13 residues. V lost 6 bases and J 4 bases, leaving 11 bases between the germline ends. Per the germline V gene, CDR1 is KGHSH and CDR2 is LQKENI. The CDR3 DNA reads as TGTGCCAGCTCTACACCGCGGGCAGATACGCAGTATTTT. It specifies CASSTPRADTQYF.

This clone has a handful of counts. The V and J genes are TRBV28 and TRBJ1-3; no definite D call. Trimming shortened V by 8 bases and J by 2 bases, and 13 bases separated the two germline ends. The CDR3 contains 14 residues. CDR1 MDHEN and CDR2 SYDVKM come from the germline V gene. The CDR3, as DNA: TGTGCCAGCGGACTTTCTGGAGCTGGAAACACCATATATTTT. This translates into CASGLSGAGNTIYF. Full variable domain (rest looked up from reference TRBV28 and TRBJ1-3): DVKVTQSSRYLVKRTGEKVFLECVQDMDHENMFWYRQDPGLGLRLIYFSYDVKMKEKGDIPEGYSVSREKKERFSLILESASTNQTSMYLCASGLSGAGNTIYFGEGSWLTVV.

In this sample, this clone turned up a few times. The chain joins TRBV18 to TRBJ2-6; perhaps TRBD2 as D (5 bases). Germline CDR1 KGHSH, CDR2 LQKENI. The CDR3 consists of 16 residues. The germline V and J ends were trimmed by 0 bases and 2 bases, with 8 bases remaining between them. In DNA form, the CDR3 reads TGTGCCAGCTCACCACCCGGACTCGCTGGGGCCAACGTCCTGACTTTC. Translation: CASSPPGLAGANVLTF.

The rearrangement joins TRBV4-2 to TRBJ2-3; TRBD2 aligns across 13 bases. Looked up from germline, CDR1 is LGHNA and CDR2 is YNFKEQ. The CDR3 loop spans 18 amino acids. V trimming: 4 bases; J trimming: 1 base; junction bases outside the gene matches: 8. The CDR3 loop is CASSLEPGLAGRTDTQYF. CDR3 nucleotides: TGTGCCAGCAGCCTTGAGCCGGGACTAGCGGGACGCACAGATACGCAGTATTTT.

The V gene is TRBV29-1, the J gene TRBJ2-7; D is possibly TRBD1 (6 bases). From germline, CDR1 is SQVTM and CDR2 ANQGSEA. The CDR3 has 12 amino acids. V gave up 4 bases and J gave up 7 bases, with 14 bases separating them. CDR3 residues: CSVVAGAKEQYF. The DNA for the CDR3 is TGCAGCGTTGTGGCAGGGGCTAAGGAGCAGTACTTC.

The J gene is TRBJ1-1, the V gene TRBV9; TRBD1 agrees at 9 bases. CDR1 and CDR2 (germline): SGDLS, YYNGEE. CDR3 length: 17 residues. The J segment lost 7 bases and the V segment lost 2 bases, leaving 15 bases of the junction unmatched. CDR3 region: CASSVPERGTGFGEAFF. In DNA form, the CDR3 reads TGTGCCAGCAGCGTCCCTGAGAGGGGGACAGGGTTTGGTGAAGCTTTCTTT. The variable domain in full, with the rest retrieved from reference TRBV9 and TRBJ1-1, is DSGVTQTPKHLITATGQRVTLRCSPRSGDLSVYWYQQSLDQGLQFLIQYYNGEERAKGNILERFSAQQFPDLHSELNLSSLELGDSALYFCASSVPERGTGFGEAFFGQGTRLTVV.

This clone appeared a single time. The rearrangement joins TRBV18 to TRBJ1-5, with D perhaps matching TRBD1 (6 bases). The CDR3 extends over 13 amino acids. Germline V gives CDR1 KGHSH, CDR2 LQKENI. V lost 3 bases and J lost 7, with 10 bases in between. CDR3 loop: CASSPEGDQPQHF. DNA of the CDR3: TGTGCCAGCTCACCCGAGGGGGACCAGCCCCAGCATTTT.

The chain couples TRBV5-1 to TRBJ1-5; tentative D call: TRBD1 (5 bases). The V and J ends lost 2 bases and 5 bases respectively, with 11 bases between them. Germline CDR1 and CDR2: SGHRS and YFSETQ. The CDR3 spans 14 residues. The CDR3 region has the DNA TGCGCCAGCAGCTTTGGGGGGTACGATCAGCCCCAGCATTTT. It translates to CASSFGGYDQPQHF.

The CDR3 here is CASSYRTGGQETQYF. The CDR3 nucleotides read TGTGCCAGCAGTTATCGGACAGGGGGACAAGAGACCCAGTACTTC. The V and J genes are TRBV28 and TRBJ2-5, with 10 bases lining up with TRBD1. The CDR3 is 15 residues long. The germline gives CDR1 MDHEN, CDR2 SYDVKM. Trimming took 4 bases from V and 2 from J; bases not matched to a gene: 4.

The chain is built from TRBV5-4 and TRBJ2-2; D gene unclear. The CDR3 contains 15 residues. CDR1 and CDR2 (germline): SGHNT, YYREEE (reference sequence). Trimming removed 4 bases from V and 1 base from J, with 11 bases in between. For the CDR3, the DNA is TGTGCCAGCAGCCTGGTGGGCTTGAACACCGGGGAGCTGTTTTTT. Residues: CASSLVGLNTGELFF.

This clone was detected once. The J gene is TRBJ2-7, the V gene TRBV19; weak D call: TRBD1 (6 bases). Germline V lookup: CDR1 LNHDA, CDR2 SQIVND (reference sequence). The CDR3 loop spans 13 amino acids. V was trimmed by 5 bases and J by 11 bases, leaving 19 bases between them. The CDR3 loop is CASSAGTMSLEYF. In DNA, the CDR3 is TGTGCCAGTAGTGCCGGGACAATGTCACTGGAGTACTTC.

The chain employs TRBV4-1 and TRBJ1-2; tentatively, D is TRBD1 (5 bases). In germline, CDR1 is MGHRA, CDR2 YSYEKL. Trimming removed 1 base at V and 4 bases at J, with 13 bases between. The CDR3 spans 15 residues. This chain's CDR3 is CASSQGQSRLYGYTF. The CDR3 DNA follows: TGCGCCAGCAGCCAAGGACAGAGCCGCCTCTATGGCTACACCTTC.

CDR3 loop: CSVDLRDRGYNEQFF. The CDR3 nucleotides are TGCAGCGTTGACCTCCGGGACAGGGGCTACAATGAGCAGTTCTTC. This chain joins TRBV29-1 and TRBJ2-1; 10 positions agree with TRBD1. The CDR3 contains 15 residues. Germline V gives CDR1 SQVTM, CDR2 ANQGSEA. The junction had 5 bases not matched to a gene; V was cut back by 3 bases and J by 3 bases.

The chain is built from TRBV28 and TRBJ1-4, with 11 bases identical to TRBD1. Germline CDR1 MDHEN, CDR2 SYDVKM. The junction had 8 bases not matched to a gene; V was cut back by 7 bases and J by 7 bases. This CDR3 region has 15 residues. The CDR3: CASNGQGARVEKLFF. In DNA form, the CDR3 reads TGTGCCAGCAACGGACAGGGGGCTCGGGTTGAAAAACTGTTTTTT.

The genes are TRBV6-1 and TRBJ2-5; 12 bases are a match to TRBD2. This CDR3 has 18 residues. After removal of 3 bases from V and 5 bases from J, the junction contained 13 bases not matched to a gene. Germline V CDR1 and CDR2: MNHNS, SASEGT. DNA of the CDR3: TGTGCCAGCAGTGACCTGCTAGCGGGGGGGCCGGAAGGGGAGACCCAGTACTTC. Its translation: CASSDLLAGGPEGETQYF.

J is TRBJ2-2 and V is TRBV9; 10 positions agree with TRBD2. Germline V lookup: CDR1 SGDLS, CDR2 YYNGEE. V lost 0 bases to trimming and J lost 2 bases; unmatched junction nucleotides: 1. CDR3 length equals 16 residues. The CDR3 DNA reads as TGTGCCAGCAGCGTAGGGACTAGCGGAAACACCGGGGAGCTGTTTTTT. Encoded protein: CASSVGTSGNTGELFF.

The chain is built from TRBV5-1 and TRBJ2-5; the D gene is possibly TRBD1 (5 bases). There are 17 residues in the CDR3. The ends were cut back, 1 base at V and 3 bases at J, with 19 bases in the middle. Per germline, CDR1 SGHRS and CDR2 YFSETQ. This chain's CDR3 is CASSLLLGAATKETQYF. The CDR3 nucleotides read TGCGCCAGCAGCTTGCTACTTGGGGCAGCAACGAAAGAGACCCAGTACTTC.

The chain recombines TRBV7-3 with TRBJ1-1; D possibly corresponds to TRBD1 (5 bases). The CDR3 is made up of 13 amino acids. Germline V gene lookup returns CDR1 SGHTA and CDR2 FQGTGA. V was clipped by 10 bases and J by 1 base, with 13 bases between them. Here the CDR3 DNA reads TGTGCCACCTCATCCCAGGGGAACACTGAAGCTTTCTTT. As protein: CATSSQGNTEAFF.

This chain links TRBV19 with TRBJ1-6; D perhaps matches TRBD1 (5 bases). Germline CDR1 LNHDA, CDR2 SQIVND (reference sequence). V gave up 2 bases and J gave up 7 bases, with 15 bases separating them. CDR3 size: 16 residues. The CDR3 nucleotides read TGTGCCAGTAGTATATTAGGGGCGGCCTCCAATTCACCCCTCCACTTT. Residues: CASSILGAASNSPLHF. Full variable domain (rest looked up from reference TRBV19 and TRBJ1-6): DGGITQSPKYLFRKEGQNVTLSCEQNLNHDAMYWYRQDPGQGLRLIYYSQIVNDFQKGDIAEGYSVSREKKESFPLTVTSAQKNPTAFYLCASSILGAASNSPLHFGNGTRLTVT.

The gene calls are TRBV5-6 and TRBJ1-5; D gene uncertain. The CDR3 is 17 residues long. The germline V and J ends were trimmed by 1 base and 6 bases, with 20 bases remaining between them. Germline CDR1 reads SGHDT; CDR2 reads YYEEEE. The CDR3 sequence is CASSLLRGSASFQPQHF. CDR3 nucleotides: TGTGCCAGCAGCTTGCTCCGGGGATCCGCCTCATTTCAGCCCCAGCATTTT.

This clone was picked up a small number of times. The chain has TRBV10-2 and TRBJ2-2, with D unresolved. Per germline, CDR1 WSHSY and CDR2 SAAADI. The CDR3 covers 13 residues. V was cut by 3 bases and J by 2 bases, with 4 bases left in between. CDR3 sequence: CASSDLNTGELFF. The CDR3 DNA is TGCGCCAGCAGTGACCTCAACACCGGGGAGCTGTTTTTT.